This T cell receptor beta chain was sequenced in a study of cytomegalovirus exposure and HLA in healthy donors. Findings of the study overall: Confirmation in vitro established that a few CMV-associated chains were specific for CMV antigens. Donors were assumed by presence/absence analyses to have roughly uniform sequencing depth. Of the V segments, some could not be distinguished, including TRBV6-2 and TRBV6-3, and were excluded.

Trimming cost V 7 bases and J 2 bases; bases outside gene matches: 10. The CDR3 covers 15 residues. Germline assignment: CDR1 MDHEN and CDR2 SYDVKM. This PCR relied on a set of 60 Vbeta primers and 13 Jbeta primers. Libraries were prepared by immunoSEQ multiplex PCR; TCRdb keeps only in-frame clonotypes and omits some of them. The sample has 70,000 to 95,000 clones; 60% to 85% are singletons. For this clone: Its target is not known.

Input material: PBMCs. The sequence came from a male donor in good health and CMV-seronegative. The V gene is TRBV28, the J gene TRBJ2-5, with 7 bases identical to TRBD1. The CDR3: CASNTPGTAQETQYF. DNA of the CDR3: TGTGCCAGCAATACACCTGGGACAGCGCAAGAGACCCAGTACTTC.